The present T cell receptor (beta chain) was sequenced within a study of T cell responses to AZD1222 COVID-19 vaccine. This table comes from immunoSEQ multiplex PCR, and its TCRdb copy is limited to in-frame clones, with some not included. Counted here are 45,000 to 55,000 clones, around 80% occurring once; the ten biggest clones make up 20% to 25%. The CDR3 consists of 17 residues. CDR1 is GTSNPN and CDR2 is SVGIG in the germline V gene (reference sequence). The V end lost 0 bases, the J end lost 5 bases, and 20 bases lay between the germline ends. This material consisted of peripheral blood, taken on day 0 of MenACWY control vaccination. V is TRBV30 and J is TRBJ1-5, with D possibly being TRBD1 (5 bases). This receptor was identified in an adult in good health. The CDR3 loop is CAWSVRIAGVNYQPQHF. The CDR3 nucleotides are TGTGCCTGGAGTGTAAGAATAGCGGGGGTCAATTATCAGCCCCAGCATTTT.